This TCR beta chain is from a study of spatial heterogeneity in lung cancer. MiXCR, applied by TCRdb to the 5' RACE reads, yields one record per CDR3 protein. The repertoire holds roughly 110,000 distinct CDR3 sequences, with 11% as singletons. Time point given: blood at routine non-recurrence follow-up after resection. Tumor, nontumor lung or frozen PBMC supplied whole RNA, sequenced without sorting. This clonotype showed up many times. This clonotype was sampled from a female donor with early-stage non-small cell lung cancer. The sequencing here drew on PBMCs, taken at follow-up.

The CDR3 loop reads CAISESLGTSGSNEQFF. The CDR3 region has the DNA TGTGCCATCAGTGAGTCGTTAGGGACTAGCGGGAGTAATGAGCAGTTCTTC. The chain has TRBV10-3 and TRBJ2-1; 14 positions match TRBD2. Germline CDR1 and CDR2: ENHRY and SYGVKD. V shed 0 bases and J 7 bases; nucleotides not matched to a gene: 5. This CDR3 is 17 amino acids long.